The sequence of this T cell receptor (beta chain) was determined in a study of cytotoxic CD8 clonotypes in ibrutinib-treated CLL. Overall study context: A median about 11 months of treatment, range 6 to 36, preceded the collection of response samples. General study results and limits: Patients showed higher baseline clonality than age-matched healthy donors, and it tracked circulating CD8+ T-cell counts. Under treatment, the uncommon public clonotypes either contracted or remained stable.

The count of this clone is one. Its antigen is currently unknown. This CDR3 has 15 amino acids. Germline CDR1 reads SNHLY; CDR2 reads FYNNEI. The V and J ends lost 9 bases and 5 bases respectively, with 17 bases between them. The assay was immunoSEQ multiplex PCR, and TCRdb's table has in-frame clones only and misses some. The table records around 30,000 clones, less than 60% of them present only once. The sequenced sample was PBMCs, obtained before ibrutinib treatment. The receptor comes from a human donor with chronic lymphocytic leukemia. This chain uses TRBV2 with TRBJ1-6; the D gene is possibly TRBD1 (6 bases). Here the CDR3 DNA reads TGTGCCAGGGGACATGGTCTGGGGAATAATTCACCCCTCCACTTT. It translates to CARGHGLGNNSPLHF.